The 5 T cell receptor beta chains below come from one sample, sequenced in a study of T cell responses to AZD1222 COVID-19 vaccine. Here immunoSEQ multiplex PCR was the method, and the copy in TCRdb shows in-frame clones only, minus some. Here the sample spans about 120,000 clones, more than 85% being singletons. The sample in question was peripheral blood, obtained on day 0 of AZD1222 vaccination. These receptors were collected from an adult in good health.

V is TRBV11-3 and J is TRBJ2-3; D remains ambiguous. V was shortened by 1 base and J by 0 bases, with 11 bases between the two germline ends. This CDR3 is 16 amino acids long. Germline assignment: CDR1 SGHNT and CDR2 YENEEA. DNA of the CDR3: TGTGCCAGCAGCTTAGTTGGCGGCACTAGCACAGATACGCAGTATTTT. It is translated as CASSLVGGTSTDTQYF.

The chain couples TRBV5-1 to TRBJ2-1; no firm D call. Between the trimmed V and J ends, which lost 1 base and 6 bases, there was a span of 5 bases. Per the germline V gene, CDR1 is SGHRS and CDR2 is YFSETQ. There are 12 residues in the CDR3. The CDR3 DNA sequence: TGCGCCAGCAGCTTGTGGGGCAATGAGCAGTTCTTC. Translated, it gives CASSLWGNEQFF.

This chain connects TRBV28 to TRBJ1-6, with 8 bases matching TRBD1. The CDR3 contains 15 residues. Germline V CDR1 and CDR2: MDHEN, SYDVKM. V shed 8 bases and J 9 bases; nucleotides not matched to a gene: 12. The CDR3 DNA sequence: TGTGCCAGCTTAACGCCCGACAGGGGTGGTTCACCCCTCCACTTT. Translating gives CASLTPDRGGSPLHF. The whole variable domain, remainder taken from reference TRBV28 and TRBJ1-6, is DVKVTQSSRYLVKRTGEKVFLECVQDMDHENMFWYRQDPGLGLRLIYFSYDVKMKEKGDIPEGYSVSREKKERFSLILESASTNQTSMYLCASLTPDRGGSPLHFGNGTRLTVT.

The V call is TRBV19, the J call TRBJ1-4, with D tentatively TRBD1 (5 bases). Germline lookup yields CDR1 LNHDA and CDR2 SQIVND (reference sequence). Trimming shortened V by 8 bases and J by 8 bases, and 18 bases separated the two germline ends. The CDR3 is 14 residues long. The CDR3 DNA follows: TGTGCCAGTGGAAGGACCACGGGACGGGAAAAACTGTTTTTT. Residues: CASGRTTGREKLFF.

This sequence joins TRBV2 and TRBJ1-3; D is uncertain. CDR1 SNHLY and CDR2 FYNNEI come from the germline V gene. The CDR3 runs 14 residues. V gave up 1 base and J gave up 4 bases, with 8 bases separating them. CDR3 sequence: CASSEDLWGNTIYF. In DNA form, the CDR3 reads TGTGCCAGCAGTGAAGACCTCTGGGGAAACACCATATATTTT.